This TCR beta chain was documented in a study of shared clonotypes between healthy human individuals. The study, taken as a whole, reports: There were few donors, and this limited the genetic and exposure-history diversity represented. Non-shared clonotypes displayed generation probabilities falling below those of clonotypes present in all four donors.

The ends were cut back, 7 bases at V and 4 bases at J, with 22 bases in the middle. Germline V gives CDR1 MNHNY, CDR2 SVGAGI (reference sequence). The CDR3 has 16 amino acids. Sequencing used immunoSEQ multiplex PCR; TCRdb keeps in-frame clones, though not all of them. The sample yields 2 million to 2.5 million clones, just under 95% seen once. Details on this clone: What it recognizes is unknown.

Naive CD8 cells lacked CD45RO and underwent positive selection for CCR7, leaving out terminally differentiated effector memory CD45RA+ cells. The origin of this receptor is a man aged 18 to 30 in good health. The source material was naive CD8+ T cells sorted from blood. V gene TRBV6-6 combines with J gene TRBJ1-1; tentatively, D is TRBD1 (6 bases). The CDR3 here is CASTTGGPLGITEAFF. The CDR3 DNA is TGTGCCAGCACTACCGGGGGCCCGCTGGGGATCACTGAAGCTTTCTTT.